This TCR beta chain was documented in a study of blood T cell repertoires in COVID-19. The germline CDR1 and CDR2 sequences are SEHNR and FQNEAQ (reference sequence). The germline V and J ends were trimmed by 3 bases and 3 bases, with 15 bases remaining between them. CDR3 length equals 16 residues. TCRdb's table, derived via immunoSEQ multiplex PCR, lists solely in-frame clones and lacks some. The data show 370,000 or so clones, over 65% seen once. The TCR was taken from a human donor with acute or convalescent COVID-19. The donor label of this sample is uncertain. This sequence joins TRBV7-9 and TRBJ1-5; possible D gene TRBD1, 5 bases. The specimen sequenced was peripheral blood. The CDR3 region has the DNA TGTGCCAGCAGCTTGACTTGGGGGGGATCCAATCAGCCCCAGCATTTT. This codes for CASSLTWGGSNQPQHF. The full variable domain, its missing parts supplied by reference TRBV7-9 and TRBJ1-5, is DTGVSQNPRHKITKRGQNVTFRCDPISEHNRLYWYRQTLGQGPEFLTYFQNEAQLEKSRLLSDRFSAERPKGSFSTLEIQRTEQGDSAMYLCASSLTWGGSNQPQHFGDGTRLSIL.